The clone carrying this T cell receptor (beta chain) appeared many times. Preparation methods for the bulk TCR libraries were those previously described, with listed TCR primers. TCRdb analysed the PCR reads with MiXCR anew, one entry per CDR3 protein. Here the sample spans 97,000 or so distinct CDR3 sequences, about 35% being singletons. The data derive from a study of molecular identifiers for immune sequencing clone quantification. Germline-derived CDR1 and CDR2 are MDHEN and SYDVKM. Trimming removed 5 bases at V and 4 bases at J, with 12 bases between. The CDR3 is 13 amino acids. This sequence was found in a human donor in good health. Some libraries in this study had Jurkat cell RNA spiked in. Specimen: naive CD8+ T cells from blood, with Jurkat cell RNA spiked in. The sample's subset: FACS-sorted CD8+CD4-CCR7+CD45RA+ naive T cells. This chain uses TRBV28 with TRBJ2-7; D ambiguous. CDR3 DNA sequence: TGTGCCAGCAGTCTCCCGGACCTTTACGAGCAGTACTTC. It specifies CASSLPDLYEQYF.